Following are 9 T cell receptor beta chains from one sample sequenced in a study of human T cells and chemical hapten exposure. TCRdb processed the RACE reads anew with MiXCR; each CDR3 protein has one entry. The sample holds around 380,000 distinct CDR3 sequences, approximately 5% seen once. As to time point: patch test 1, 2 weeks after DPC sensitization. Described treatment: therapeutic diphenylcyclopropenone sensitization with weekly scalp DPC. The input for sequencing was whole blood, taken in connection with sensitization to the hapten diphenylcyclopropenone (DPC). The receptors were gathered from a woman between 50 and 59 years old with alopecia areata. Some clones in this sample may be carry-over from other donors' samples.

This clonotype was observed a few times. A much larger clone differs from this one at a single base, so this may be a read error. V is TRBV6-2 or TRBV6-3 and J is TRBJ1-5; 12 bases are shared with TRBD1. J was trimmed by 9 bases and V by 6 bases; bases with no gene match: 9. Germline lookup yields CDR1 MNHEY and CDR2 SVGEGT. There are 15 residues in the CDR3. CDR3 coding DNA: TGTGCCAGCAGCCCAGGGACAGGGGGCGTTCTGCCCCAGCATTTT. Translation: CASSPGTGGVLPQHF.

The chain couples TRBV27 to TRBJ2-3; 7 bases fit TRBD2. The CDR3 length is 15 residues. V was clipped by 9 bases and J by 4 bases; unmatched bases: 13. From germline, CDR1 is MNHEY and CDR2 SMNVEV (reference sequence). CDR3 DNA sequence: TGTGCCAGAGCGGGGCAGGGACTTTTCGCAGATACGCAGTATTTT. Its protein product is CARAGQGLFADTQYF.

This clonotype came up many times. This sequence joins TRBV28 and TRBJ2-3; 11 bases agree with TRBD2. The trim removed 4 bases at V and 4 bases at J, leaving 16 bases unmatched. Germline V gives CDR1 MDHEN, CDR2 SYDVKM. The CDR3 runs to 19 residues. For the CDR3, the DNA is TGTGCCAGCAGTTACAGGGGAACTAGCGGGAGAACTAGCGCAGATACGCAGTATTTT. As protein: CASSYRGTSGRTSADTQYF.

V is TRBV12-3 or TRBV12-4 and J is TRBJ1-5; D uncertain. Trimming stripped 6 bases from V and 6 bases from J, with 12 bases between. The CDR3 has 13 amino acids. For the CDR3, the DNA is TGTGCCAGCAGGAATTCTGGTGGTCAGCCCCAGCATTTT. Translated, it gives CASRNSGGQPQHF.

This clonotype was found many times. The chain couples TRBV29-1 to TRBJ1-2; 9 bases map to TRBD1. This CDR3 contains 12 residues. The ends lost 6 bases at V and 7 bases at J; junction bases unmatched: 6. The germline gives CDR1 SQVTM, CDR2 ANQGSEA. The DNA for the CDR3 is TGCAGCGTGGCCGGGACAGGGTTTGGCTACACCTTC. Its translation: CSVAGTGFGYTF.

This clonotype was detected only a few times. The CDR3, as DNA: TGCGCCAGCAGCCAATCTGGACAGGGGGCGATCTATGGCTACACCTTC. This gives the protein CASSQSGQGAIYGYTF. This chain connects TRBV4-3 to TRBJ1-2; 11 nucleotides agree with TRBD1. Unmatched junction bases numbered 6, after V lost 2 bases and J lost 4 bases. This CDR3 has 16 residues. The germline V gene has CDR1 LGHNA and CDR2 YSLEER.

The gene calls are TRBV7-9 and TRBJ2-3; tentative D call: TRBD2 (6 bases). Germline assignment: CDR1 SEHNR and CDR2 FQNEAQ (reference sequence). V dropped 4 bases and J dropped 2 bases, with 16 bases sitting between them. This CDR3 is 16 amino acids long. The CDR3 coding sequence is TGTGCCAGCAGCTCCCCCCTGTGGGGGGACACAGATACGCAGTATTTT. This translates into CASSSPLWGDTDTQYF. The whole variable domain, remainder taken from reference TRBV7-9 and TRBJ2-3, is DTGVSQNPRHKITKRGQNVTFRCDPISEHNRLYWYRQTLGQGPEFLTYFQNEAQLEKSRLLSDRFSAERPKGSFSTLEIQRTEQGDSAMYLCASSSPLWGDTDTQYFGPGTRLTVL.

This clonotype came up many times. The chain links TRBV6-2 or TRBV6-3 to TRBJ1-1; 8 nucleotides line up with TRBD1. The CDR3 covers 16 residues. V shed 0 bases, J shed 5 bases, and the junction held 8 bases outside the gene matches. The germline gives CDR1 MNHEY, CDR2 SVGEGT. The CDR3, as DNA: TGTGCCAGCAGTTACTCGAGTCCCAGGGGGCTAACTGAAGCTTTCTTT. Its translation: CASSYSSPRGLTEAFF.

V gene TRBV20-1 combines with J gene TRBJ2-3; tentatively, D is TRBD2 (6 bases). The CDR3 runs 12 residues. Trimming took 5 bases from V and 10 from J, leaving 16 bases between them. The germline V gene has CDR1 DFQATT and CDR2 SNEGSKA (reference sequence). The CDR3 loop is CSAPSTSLPQYF. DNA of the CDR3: TGCAGTGCTCCATCTACTAGCCTGCCGCAGTATTTT.